This TCR beta chain was identified during a study of post-analysis software for immune sequencing data. Overall study findings and caveats: Those samples that were prepared in the same batch co-clustered strongly by F measure. A significant reduction in normalized Chao1 diversity was observed in multiple sclerosis patients versus controls. Higher frequency in patients than in controls was seen for roughly 5 TRBV segments, with TRBV5-6, TRBV5-1 and TRBV20-1 among them.

Germline V CDR1 and CDR2: DFQATT, SNEGSKA (reference sequence). This CDR3 contains 14 residues. V dropped 0 bases and J dropped 2 bases, with 8 bases sitting between them. TCR beta cDNA libraries included unique molecular identifiers. A single record per CDR3 protein comes from TCRdb applying MiXCR to the PCR reads. The sample lists under 200,000 distinct CDR3 sequences; roughly 28% were seen once. Ten or more counts support this clonotype. What it binds is unknown. This TCR was recovered from a girl aged 2 to 17 with multiple sclerosis. The chain links TRBV20-1 to TRBJ1-5, with unresolved D. The sample consisted of blood. CDR3: CSAREGGRNQPQHF. CDR3 nucleotides: TGCAGTGCTAGAGAGGGAGGGCGCAATCAGCCCCAGCATTTT.